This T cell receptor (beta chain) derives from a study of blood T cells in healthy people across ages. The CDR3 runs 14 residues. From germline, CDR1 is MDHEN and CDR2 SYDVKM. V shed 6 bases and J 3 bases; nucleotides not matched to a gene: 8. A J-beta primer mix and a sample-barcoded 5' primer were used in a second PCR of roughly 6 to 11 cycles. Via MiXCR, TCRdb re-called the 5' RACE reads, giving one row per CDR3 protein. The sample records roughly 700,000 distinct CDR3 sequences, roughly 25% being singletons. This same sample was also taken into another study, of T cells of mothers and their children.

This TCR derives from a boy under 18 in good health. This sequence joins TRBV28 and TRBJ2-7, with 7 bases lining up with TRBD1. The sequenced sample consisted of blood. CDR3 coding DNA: TGTGCCAGCAGGGCCTGGGACAGCCACTACGAGCAGTACTTC. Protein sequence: CASRAWDSHYEQYF.